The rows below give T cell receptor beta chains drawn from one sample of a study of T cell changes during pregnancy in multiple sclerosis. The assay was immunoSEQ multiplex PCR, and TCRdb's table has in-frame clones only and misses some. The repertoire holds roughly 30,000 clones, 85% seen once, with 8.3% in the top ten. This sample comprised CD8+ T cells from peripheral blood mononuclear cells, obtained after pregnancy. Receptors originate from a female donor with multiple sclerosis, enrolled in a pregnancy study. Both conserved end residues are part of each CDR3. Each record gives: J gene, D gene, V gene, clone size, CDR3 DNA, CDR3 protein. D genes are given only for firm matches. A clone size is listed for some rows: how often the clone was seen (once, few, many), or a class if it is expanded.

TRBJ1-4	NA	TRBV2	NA	TGTGCCAGCAGCTCCGGGGGGCGTGAAGAAAAACTGTTTTTT	CASSSGGREEKLFF
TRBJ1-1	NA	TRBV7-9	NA	TGTGCCAGCCGTTATTTGGGCCTCACTGAAGCTTTCTTT	CASRYLGLTEAFF
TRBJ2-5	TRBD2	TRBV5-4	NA	TGTGCCAGCAGCCCAACTAGCGGGGTGTACGAGACCCAGTACTTC	CASSPTSGVYETQYF
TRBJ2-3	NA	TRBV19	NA	TGTGCCACGGCACTCGGGGGGCTTACAGATACGCAGTATTTT	CATALGGLTDTQYF
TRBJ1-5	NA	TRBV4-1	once	TGCGCCAGCAGCCAAGTTGCGGGCGGTAGCAATCAGCCCCAGCATTTT	CASSQVAGGSNQPQHF
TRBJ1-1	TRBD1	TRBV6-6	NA	TGTGCCAGCAGTTACAGCGGACAGGACCGTGAAGCTTTCTTT	CASSYSGQDREAFF
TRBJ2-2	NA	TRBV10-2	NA	TGCGCCAGCAGTGAGTCTACTTGGGGGGGGCCAAAGACCGGGGAGCTGTTTTTT	CASSESTWGGPKTGELFF
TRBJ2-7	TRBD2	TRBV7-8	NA	TGTGCCAGCAGCCTCCTAGCGGGGGCTTTGGGCGAGCAGTACTTC	CASSLLAGALGEQYF
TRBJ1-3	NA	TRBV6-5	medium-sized	TGTGCCAGCAGGCAACAGGTCGACTCTGGAAACACCATATATTTT	CASRQQVDSGNTIYF
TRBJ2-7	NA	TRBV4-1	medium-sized	TGCGCCAGCAGCCAAAGTCGTAATTACGGCGAGCAGTACTTC	CASSQSRNYGEQYF
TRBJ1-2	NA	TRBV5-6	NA	TGTGCCAGCAGCTTTTTAGATGTTAACTATGGCTACACCTTC	CASSFLDVNYGYTF
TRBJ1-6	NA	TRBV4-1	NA	TGCGCCAGCAGCCCCCCATTCAGCTCCTATAATTCACCCCTCCACTTT	CASSPPFSSYNSPLHF
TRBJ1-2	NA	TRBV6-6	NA	TGTGCCAGCAGTTACTCGAGTCTTACGGTCGCCTATGGCTACACCTTC	CASSYSSLTVAYGYTF
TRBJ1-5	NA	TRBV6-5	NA	TGTGCCAGCAGTTACCGGGGGGGCAATCAGCCCCAGCATTTT	CASSYRGGNQPQHF
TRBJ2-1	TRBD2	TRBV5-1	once	TGCGCCAGCGGGGTTGGACTAGCGGTCCTCAATGAGCAGTTCTTC	CASGVGLAVLNEQFF
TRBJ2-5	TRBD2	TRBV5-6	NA	TGTGCCAGCAGCGGGGGACTAGCGGGGCTAGGGGAGACCCAGTACTTC	CASSGGLAGLGETQYF
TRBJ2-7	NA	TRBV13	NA	TGTGCCAGCAGCCCCTGGACCGGGACACTGAACGACGAGCAGTACTTC	CASSPWTGTLNDEQYF
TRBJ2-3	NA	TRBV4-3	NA	TGCGCCAGCAGCCAAGATAGGGGGACAAGATCTAACACAGATACGCAGTATTTT	CASSQDRGTRSNTDTQYF
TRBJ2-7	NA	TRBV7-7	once	TGTGCTAGCAGCTTAGGCTACGGCTACGAGCAGTACTTC	CASSLGYGYEQYF
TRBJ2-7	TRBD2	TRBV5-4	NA	TGTGCCAGCAGCTTGGTAGGCGGGGGGGCCAGCAGCGAGCAGTACTTC	CASSLVGGGASSEQYF
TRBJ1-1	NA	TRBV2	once	TGTGCCAGCAGGGGCCCCCTGTGGGGGACTAACACTGAAGCTTTCTTT	CASRGPLWGTNTEAFF
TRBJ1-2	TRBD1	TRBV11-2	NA	TGTGCCAGCAGCAAGGGGGCGGGTTTAGGCAGTGGCTACACCTTC	CASSKGAGLGSGYTF
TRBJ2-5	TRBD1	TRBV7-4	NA	TGTGCCAGCAGCTTAGTCCTGGGACAGGTCCAAGAGACCCAGTACTTC	CASSLVLGQVQETQYF
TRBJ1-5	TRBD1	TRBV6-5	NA	TGTGCCAGCAGTTTATACGGGACAGAGAGCAATCAGCCCCAGCATTTT	CASSLYGTESNQPQHF
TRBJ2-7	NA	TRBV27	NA	TGTGCCAGCAGTTTAGGGCTTTGGGCCGAGCAGTACTTC	CASSLGLWAEQYF
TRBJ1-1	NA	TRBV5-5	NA	TGTGCCAGCAGCTTAGGCGGGGTGAACACTGAAGCTTTCTTT	CASSLGGVNTEAFF
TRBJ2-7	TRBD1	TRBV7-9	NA	TGTGCCAGCAGCTCAGACGGACAGGGGGTATGGTACGAGCAGTACTTC	CASSSDGQGVWYEQYF
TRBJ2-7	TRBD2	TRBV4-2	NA	TGTGCCAGCAGCCAAGGGCTGGCGGGGGGGCCACTCTACGAGCAGTACTTC	CASSQGLAGGPLYEQYF
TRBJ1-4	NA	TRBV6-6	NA	TGTGCCAGCAGTTACGCAGGGGCGAGTGAAAAACTGTTTTTT	CASSYAGASEKLFF
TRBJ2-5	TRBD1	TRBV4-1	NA	TGCGCCAGCAGCCAGGGTAGGGGGCGCCAAGAGACCCAGTACTTC	CASSQGRGRQETQYF
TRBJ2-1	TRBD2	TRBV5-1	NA	TGCGCCAGCAGCCGGCTAGCGGGGGGGCCCCGCGATGAGCAGTTCTTC	CASSRLAGGPRDEQFF
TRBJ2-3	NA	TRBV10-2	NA	TGCGCCAGCAGACCGAGAGGGTCCACAGATACGCAGTATTTT	CASRPRGSTDTQYF
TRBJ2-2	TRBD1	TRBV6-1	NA	TGTGCCGGAGTGGGGAGACAGGGCGACACCGGGGAGCTGTTTTTT	CAGVGRQGDTGELFF
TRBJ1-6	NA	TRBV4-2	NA	TGTGCCAGCAGCCAAGAGACAAGCGGTTCACCCCTCCACTTT	CASSQETSGSPLHF
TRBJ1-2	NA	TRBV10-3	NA	TGTGCCATCAGTGAGTCTTTTGGCCTCCCAGGATATGGCTACACCTTC	CAISESFGLPGYGYTF
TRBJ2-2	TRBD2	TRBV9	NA	TGTGCCAGCAGCGTACCTACTAGCGGGGGTGGGGGGGAGCTGTTTTTT	CASSVPTSGGGGELFF
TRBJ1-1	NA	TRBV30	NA	TGTGCCTGGAGTGCGATGCCCTCGGGAGAACCCGCCACTGAAGCTTTCTTT	CAWSAMPSGEPATEAFF
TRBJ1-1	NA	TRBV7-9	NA	TGTGCCAGCAGCTTATTGAGTTTTTCTCCGAGGGACACTGAAGCTTTCTTT	CASSLLSFSPRDTEAFF
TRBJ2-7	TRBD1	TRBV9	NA	TGTGCCAGCAGCGTGACAGGGGGCACCTACGAGCAGTACTTC	CASSVTGGTYEQYF
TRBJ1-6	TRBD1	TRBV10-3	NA	TGTGCCATCAGCGGGACAGCCAATTCACCCCTCCACTTT	CAISGTANSPLHF
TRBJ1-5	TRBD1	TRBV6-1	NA	TGTGCCAGCAGTGAAGCATCAGGGGGCGGTCAGCCCCAGCATTTT	CASSEASGGGQPQHF
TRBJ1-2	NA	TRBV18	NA	TGTGCCAGCTCACCACAAGATGGGCAGGGCGGATTTTACTCGTATGGCTACACCTTC	CASSPQDGQGGFYSYGYTF
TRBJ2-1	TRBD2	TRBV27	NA	TGTGCCAGCTCCTGGGGGCCGGGGGGGCCAATCCATGAGCAGTTCTTC	CASSWGPGGPIHEQFF
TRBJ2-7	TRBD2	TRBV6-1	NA	TGTGCCAGCAGTGAAGCCTCGGGGGGGCCCCACGAGCAGTACTTC	CASSEASGGPHEQYF
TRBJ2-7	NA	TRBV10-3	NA	TGTGCCATCGGCCGGACATCCTCCTACGAGCAGTACTTC	CAIGRTSSYEQYF
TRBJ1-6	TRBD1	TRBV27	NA	TGTGCCAGCAGTTACAGGGGCATAGCTCATAATTCACCCCTCCACTTT	CASSYRGIAHNSPLHF
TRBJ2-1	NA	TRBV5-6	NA	TGTGCCAGCAGCTTGGGAGACAATGAGCAGTTCTTC	CASSLGDNEQFF
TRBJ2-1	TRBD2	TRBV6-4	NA	TGTGCCAGCAGTGAAGCTAGCGGGGGGTACAATGAGCAGTTCTTC	CASSEASGGYNEQFF
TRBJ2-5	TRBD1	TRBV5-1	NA	TGCGCCAGCAGCCTCAATCCGGGACAGGGGCAAGAGACCCAGTACTTC	CASSLNPGQGQETQYF
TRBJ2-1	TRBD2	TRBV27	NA	TGTGCCAGCAGTGCATGGACTAGCGGGGGGGTAGGGCAGTTCTTC	CASSAWTSGGVGQFF
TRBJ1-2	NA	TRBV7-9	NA	TGTGCCAGCAGCTATCTCGGGGGGAGGGCCTACTATGGCTACACCTTC	CASSYLGGRAYYGYTF
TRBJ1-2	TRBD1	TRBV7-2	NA	TGTGCCAGCAGCCCGGGACAGGGGTATACTGGCTACACCTTC	CASSPGQGYTGYTF
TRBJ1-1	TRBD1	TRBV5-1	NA	TGCGCCAGCAGCCTGACAGGGGGCCGCCAGGTTGAAGCTTTCTTT	CASSLTGGRQVEAFF
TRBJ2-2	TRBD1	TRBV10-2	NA	TGCGCCTGTACAATTACGGACAGGGGACGCACCGGGGAGCTGTTTTTT	CACTITDRGRTGELFF
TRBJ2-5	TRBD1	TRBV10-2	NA	TGCGCCAGCAGAGACAGGGGGAAGGAGACCCAGTACTTC	CASRDRGKETQYF
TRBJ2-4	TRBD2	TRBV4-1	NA	TGCGCCAGCAGCCAACCAAGCGGGGGGGCCAAAAACATTCAGTACTTC	CASSQPSGGAKNIQYF
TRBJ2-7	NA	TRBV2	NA	TGTGCCAGCAGTGCAAGGGCGGGGGAGCAGTACTTC	CASSARAGEQYF